A selection of T cell receptor beta chains follows, all from one sample in a study of cytomegalovirus exposure and HLA in healthy donors. Measured with immunoSEQ multiplex PCR; TCRdb has only the in-frame clones, and not every one. The sample includes some 140,000 clones, approximately 73% seen only once; the top ten take 1% to 1.5%. The sample taken for sequencing was PBMCs. All receptors come from a woman between 35 and 50 years old in good health and CMV-seronegative. Both conserved end residues are trimmed from each CDR3. Each record gives: CDR3 protein, V gene, J gene, clone size. A row's size may be missing; if present it is once, few, many or a size class.

CDR3 protein: ASSQTGGTGELF
V gene: TRBV19
J gene: TRBJ2-2
clone size: .

CDR3 protein: ASSLGQANSPLH
V gene: TRBV27
J gene: TRBJ1-6
clone size: .

CDR3 protein: ASSDSRNTEAF
V gene: TRBV18
J gene: TRBJ1-1
clone size: .

CDR3 protein: ASSTGQKYGYT
V gene: TRBV2
J gene: TRBJ1-2
clone size: few

CDR3 protein: ASSQGWGKT
V gene: TRBV14
J gene: TRBJ1-2
clone size: few

CDR3 protein: ASSRMTGVGYEQF
V gene: TRBV14
J gene: TRBJ2-1
clone size: .

CDR3 protein: ASSLVGRTGSEQF
V gene: TRBV13
J gene: TRBJ2-1
clone size: .

CDR3 protein: ASRNYRDRAHEQF
V gene: TRBV27
J gene: TRBJ2-1
clone size: .

CDR3 protein: ASSYRPGGSSEAF
V gene: TRBV7-6
J gene: TRBJ1-1
clone size: .

CDR3 protein: ASVETGQGAGGYT
V gene: TRBV2
J gene: TRBJ1-2
clone size: .

CDR3 protein: ASRTGTSGSSYNEQF
V gene: TRBV5-1
J gene: TRBJ2-1
clone size: .

CDR3 protein: ASSLARTAYNEQF
V gene: TRBV7-8
J gene: TRBJ2-1
clone size: .

CDR3 protein: ASSYLLGTGNGYT
V gene: TRBV6-6
J gene: TRBJ1-2
clone size: few

CDR3 protein: ASTPFSTGGFNYGYT
V gene: TRBV7-2
J gene: TRBJ1-2
clone size: .

CDR3 protein: ASSFRGLNGYT
V gene: TRBV27
J gene: TRBJ1-2
clone size: .

CDR3 protein: ASSFDRGLGQF
V gene: TRBV28
J gene: TRBJ2-1
clone size: .

CDR3 protein: ASSLLGQSNTEAF
V gene: TRBV5-4
J gene: TRBJ1-1
clone size: .

CDR3 protein: ASSRDRAVNTEAF
V gene: TRBV5-5
J gene: TRBJ1-1
clone size: .

CDR3 protein: ASSLQGTAQETQY
V gene: TRBV7-9
J gene: TRBJ2-5
clone size: once

CDR3 protein: ASSISRDRYLNYGYT
V gene: TRBV11-2
J gene: TRBJ1-2
clone size: .

CDR3 protein: ASSAAGQGALNEQF
V gene: TRBV5-1
J gene: TRBJ2-1
clone size: .

CDR3 protein: AIAGPEGDTQY
V gene: TRBV10-3
J gene: TRBJ2-3
clone size: .

CDR3 protein: ASSVVTDTQY
V gene: TRBV6-1
J gene: TRBJ2-3
clone size: .

CDR3 protein: ASSPRTGYEQY
V gene: TRBV5-6
J gene: TRBJ2-7
clone size: .

CDR3 protein: ATSRDSASGGTGDTQY
V gene: TRBV15
J gene: TRBJ2-3
clone size: .

CDR3 protein: ASSLWRENEQF
V gene: TRBV5-1
J gene: TRBJ2-1
clone size: once

CDR3 protein: ASSLVGGYSTF
V gene: TRBV7-9
J gene: TRBJ1-1
clone size: .

CDR3 protein: ASSRQAGANVLT
V gene: TRBV6-1
J gene: TRBJ2-6
clone size: .

CDR3 protein: ASSLYGTGGTDTQY
V gene: TRBV7-6
J gene: TRBJ2-3
clone size: .

CDR3 protein: ASRGTGINDYGYT
V gene: TRBV5-1
J gene: TRBJ1-2
clone size: .

CDR3 protein: AIRGGGNEKLF
V gene: TRBV10-3
J gene: TRBJ1-4
clone size: .